These 8 T cell receptor beta chains were all obtained from the same sample, sequenced in a study of blood T cell repertoires in COVID-19. The method was immunoSEQ multiplex PCR; TCRdb's version includes in-frame clones alone and lacks a portion of them. The sample consists of some 350,000 clones, 65% to 85% of them appearing once. Sequenced input: peripheral blood. The receptors shown here come from a man in his thirties or forties with active or convalescent COVID-19.

The chain couples TRBV4-2 to TRBJ1-1; D uncertain. This CDR3 contains 15 residues. Germline V gene lookup returns CDR1 LGHNA and CDR2 YNFKEQ. Trimming stripped 0 bases from V and 0 bases from J, with 8 bases between. In DNA, the CDR3 is TGTGCCAGCAGCCAAGATGAGACATTGAACACTGAAGCTTTCTTT. This codes for CASSQDETLNTEAFF.

The chain is built from TRBV6-1 and TRBJ2-1, with D maybe TRBD1 (5 bases). Trimming left V 3 bases short and J 0 bases short, with 12 bases between. The CDR3 sequence is 16 residues long. Germline V gene lookup returns CDR1 MNHNS and CDR2 SASEGT. The CDR3 bases are TGTGCCAGCAGTGATTTTGGGGCAAGCTCCTACAATGAGCAGTTCTTC. Amino acids: CASSDFGASSYNEQFF.

The chain employs TRBV5-4 and TRBJ2-2, with D possibly matching TRBD1 (6 bases). The germline gives CDR1 SGHNT, CDR2 YYREEE (reference sequence). The CDR3 spans 20 residues. The V end lost 0 bases, the J end lost 5 bases, and 26 bases lay between the germline ends. CDR3 sequence: CASSLARLAGTTRGTGELFF. CDR3 coding DNA: TGTGCCAGCAGCTTGGCTAGGCTAGCCGGTACAACAAGGGGGACCGGGGAGCTGTTTTTT.

This clone was seen just once. J is TRBJ2-5 and V is TRBV2; TRBD2 agrees at 8 bases. The CDR3 covers 15 residues. In germline, CDR1 is SNHLY, CDR2 FYNNEI. V lost 2 bases and J lost 5; bases outside the gene matches: 7. The CDR3 sequence is CASSELPGGAETQYF. DNA for the CDR3: TGTGCCAGCAGTGAATTACCGGGAGGGGCGGAGACCCAGTACTTC.

The rearrangement links TRBV4-2 to TRBJ2-6, with 12 bases fitting TRBD2. The CDR3 loop spans 19 amino acids. The V gene end was trimmed by 2 bases and the J gene end by 2 bases; junction bases not matched to a gene: 7. Looked up from germline, CDR1 is LGHNA and CDR2 is YNFKEQ. Written as DNA, the CDR3 is TGTGCCAGCAGCCAATTTGGACTAGCGGGAATGGCTGGGGCCAACGTCCTGACTTTC. Protein sequence: CASSQFGLAGMAGANVLTF.

This clone was detected a few times. The DNA of the CDR3 is TGTGCCAGTAATCGGGAGTATAATGAGCAGTTCTTC. Protein sequence: CASNREYNEQFF. This rearrangement joins TRBV12-3 or TRBV12-4 to TRBJ2-1; D perhaps matches TRBD2 (6 bases). This CDR3 spans 12 amino acids. The ends were cut back, 9 bases at V and 7 bases at J, with 13 bases in the middle.

This clone has only one observation. The gene calls are TRBV25-1 and TRBJ2-7; 7 bases match TRBD1. The V gene end was trimmed by 4 bases and the J gene end by 0 bases; junction bases not matched to a gene: 3. Germline loops: CDR1 MGHDK, CDR2 SYGVNS. This CDR3 has 14 residues. The CDR3 DNA sequence: TGTGCCAGCAGTGGTCGGGACAGCTCCTACGAGCAGTACTTC. Protein product: CASSGRDSSYEQYF.

The chain joins TRBV6-4 to TRBJ2-5; D is perhaps TRBD2 (6 bases). Per the germline V gene, CDR1 is MRHNA and CDR2 is SNTAGT. The CDR3 sequence is 15 residues long. Trimming took off 8 bases at V and 3 bases at J, with 19 bases between the two ends. CDR3 in amino acids: CASGHPGTVEETQYF. In nucleotides, the CDR3 is TGTGCCAGCGGGCACCCCGGGACTGTGGAAGAGACCCAGTACTTC.